Listed here are 23 T cell receptor beta chains from one sample, sequenced in a study of CD8 T cells in Susac syndrome. RNA totalling about 0.45 to 1 ug underwent reverse transcription with random hexamers. TCRdb redid the calling of the immunoSEQ multiplex PCR reads with MiXCR, one entry per CDR3 protein. The table includes 250,000 to 300,000 distinct CDR3 sequences, around 85% detected once. Sequencing input: CD8+ T cells from PBMCs. These receptors were taken from a human donor with multiple sclerosis.

The sample holds a few counts of this clonotype. The genes are TRBV5-6 and TRBJ1-1; TRBD1 matches 7 bases. CDR1 is SGHDT, CDR2 YYEEEE, per germline. Trimming removed 0 bases from V and 4 bases from J; junction bases left unmatched: 6. The CDR3 length is 15 residues. The DNA for the CDR3 is TGTGCCAGCAGCTTGGAGAGGGGGCGAGGCACTGAAGCTTTCTTT. Its protein is CASSLERGRGTEAFF.

V gene TRBV15 combines with J gene TRBJ1-1; a weak D match, TRBD1 (6 bases). Trimming took 8 bases from V and 6 from J, leaving 10 bases between them. In germline, CDR1 is LNHNV, CDR2 YYDKDF (reference sequence). This CDR3 is 11 amino acids long. The CDR3 coding sequence is TGTGCCACCTTACAGGGTTCTGAAGCTTTCTTT. Its translation: CATLQGSEAFF.

The chain couples TRBV5-4 to TRBJ2-1; 8 nucleotides agree with TRBD1. Germline CDR1 reads SGHNT; CDR2 reads YYREEE (reference sequence). V shed 5 bases, J shed 9 bases, and the junction held 10 bases outside the gene matches. The CDR3 is 14 amino acids. CDR3 region: CASRGQAGHGEQFF. Here the CDR3 DNA reads TGTGCCAGCAGGGGACAGGCGGGACATGGTGAGCAGTTCTTC.

The chain links TRBV5-1 to TRBJ1-5, with 9 bases aligning to TRBD1. CDR3 length equals 14 residues. Germline V gene lookup returns CDR1 SGHRS and CDR2 YFSETQ. V shed 4 bases and J 6 bases; nucleotides not matched to a gene: 5. This CDR3 is CASSPGQGIQPQHF. The CDR3 DNA sequence: TGCGCCAGCAGCCCTGGACAGGGGATTCAGCCCCAGCATTTT.

J is TRBJ2-1 and V is TRBV4-3; D is unresolved. The CDR3 is made up of 15 amino acids. With 2 bases removed from V and 6 bases from J, the gap between germline ends came to 14 bases. Germline V gene lookup returns CDR1 LGHNA and CDR2 YSLEER. The CDR3 DNA is TGCGCCAGCAGCCAACGTATCGCAAGGAGCAATGAGCAGTTCTTC. Protein: CASSQRIARSNEQFF.

The chain is built from TRBV27 and TRBJ1-2, with unresolved D. Between the trimmed V and J ends, which lost 5 bases and 5 bases, there was a span of 18 bases. The CDR3 spans 15 residues. The germline CDR1 and CDR2 sequences are MNHEY and SMNVEV (reference sequence). CDR3 bases: TGTGCCAGCAGTAGTATCGACGGAAGCTCATATGGCTACACCTTC. This translates into CASSSIDGSSYGYTF.

V gene TRBV6-1 combines with J gene TRBJ2-4; TRBD2 might be the D (5 bases). The CDR3 runs 14 residues. V lost 9 bases, J lost 5 bases, and 17 bases lay in between. Germline V gene lookup returns CDR1 MNHNS and CDR2 SASEGT. Here the CDR3 DNA reads TGTGCCAGTGCGACGGGAAGGTGGGAAAACATTCAGTACTTC. Its translation: CASATGRWENIQYF.

Concerning this clonotype: At one boundary the junction diverges from the germline segment, which might be a read error. The chain recombines TRBV7-6 with TRBJ1-1; D call uncertain. The V gene's germline CDR1 is SGHVS and CDR2 FNYEAQ. The CDR3 has 16 residues. CDR3 amino acids: CASSLLGGLGNTEASF. The CDR3 nucleotides read TGTGCCAGCAGCTTACTCGGAGGGCTGGGGAACACTGAAGCTTCCTTT.

The chain is built from TRBV6-2 or TRBV6-3 and TRBJ2-3, with unresolved D. CDR3 length equals 18 residues. V shed 0 bases and J shed 0 bases, with 16 bases lying between them. Germline V gene lookup returns CDR1 MNHEY and CDR2 SVGEGT. CDR3 nucleotides: TGTGCCAGCAGTTACTCGAGTGGCAGCGTCGCTAGCACAGATACGCAGTATTTT. Protein: CASSYSSGSVASTDTQYF.

This clonotype has just one count. This chain joins TRBV7-2 and TRBJ2-1; D might be TRBD2 (6 bases). V was clipped by 6 bases and J by 0 bases, with 12 bases between them. CDR1 and CDR2 (germline): SGHTA, FQGNSA. The CDR3 is 15 residues long. The CDR3 loop reads CASSIASASYNEQFF. CDR3 coding DNA: TGTGCCAGCAGTATCGCTAGCGCCTCCTACAATGAGCAGTTCTTC.

As DNA, the CDR3 is TGTGCCAGCAGTTTAGATATGGGAGGACACTACAATCAGCCCCAGCATTTT. It encodes CASSLDMGGHYNQPQHF. V usage is TRBV28 and J usage is TRBJ1-5; TRBD1 is a possible D gene (5 bases). Trimming took 2 bases from V and 3 from J, leaving 17 bases between them. Per germline, CDR1 MDHEN and CDR2 SYDVKM. CDR3 length equals 17 residues. Supplemented by reference TRBV28 and TRBJ1-5, the full variable domain reads DVKVTQSSRYLVKRTGEKVFLECVQDMDHENMFWYRQDPGLGLRLIYFSYDVKMKEKGDIPEGYSVSREKKERFSLILESASTNQTSMYLCASSLDMGGHYNQPQHFGDGTRLSIL.

The rearrangement joins TRBV13 to TRBJ1-1, with a weak D call TRBD1 (5 bases). The V end lost 5 bases, the J end lost 0 bases, and 19 bases lay between the germline ends. CDR3 length: 17 amino acids. CDR1 is PRHDT, CDR2 FYEKMQ, per germline (reference sequence). For the CDR3, the DNA is TGTGCCAGCAGCACTGGGGGGGTTTCATCCATGAACACTGAAGCTTTCTTT. It specifies CASSTGGVSSMNTEAFF.

In DNA form, the CDR3 reads TGTGCCAGCTTAGTCCCGGCCCCGAACACTGAAGCTTTCTTT. Protein sequence: CASLVPAPNTEAFF. The genes are TRBV21-1 and TRBJ1-1. TRBV21-1 is assigned pseudogene status. The CDR3 runs to 14 residues.

The rearrangement joins TRBV5-1 to TRBJ1-1, with a weak D call TRBD1 (6 bases). Trimming took 0 bases from V and 11 from J, leaving 20 bases between them. Germline CDR1 is SGHRS and CDR2 is YFSETQ. The length of the CDR3 is 15 residues. The CDR3 sequence: CASSLDPGGIKNAFF. CDR3 DNA: TGCGCCAGCAGCTTGGATCCGGGGGGCATAAAGAATGCTTTCTTT.

The chain is built from TRBV27 and TRBJ2-7; D call uncertain. The CDR3 loop spans 14 amino acids. CDR1 MNHEY and CDR2 SMNVEV come from the germline V gene (reference sequence). V lost 7 bases and J 0 bases, leaving 13 bases between the germline ends. CDR3 sequence reads: CASTRDTSSYEQYF. The CDR3 DNA reads as TGTGCCAGCACCCGCGACACCTCCTCCTACGAGCAGTACTTC.

This sequence joins TRBV11-3 and TRBJ2-2; D is unresolved. This CDR3 is built from 14 residues. Germline V gene data show CDR1 as SGHNT and CDR2 as YENEEA. The V gene lost 3 bases and the J gene lost 6 bases, with 11 bases spanning the gap. CDR3 DNA sequence: TGTGCCAGCAGCTTGGCGAATCTGGCCGGGGAGCTGTTTTTT. Residues: CASSLANLAGELFF.

The chain has TRBV28 and TRBJ1-2, with D maybe TRBD1 (5 bases). Germline loops: CDR1 MDHEN, CDR2 SYDVKM. This CDR3 is 12 amino acids long. V dropped 6 bases and J dropped 5 bases, with 10 bases sitting between them. In nucleotides, the CDR3 is TGTGCCAGCAGCCCCAGGGTGTATGGCTACACCTTC. It yields the protein CASSPRVYGYTF.

The chain uses TRBV25-1 and TRBJ1-1; D is unclear. The CDR3 extends over 14 amino acids. From germline, CDR1 is MGHDK and CDR2 SYGVNS. V lost 0 bases, J lost 1 base, and 6 bases lay in between. CDR3 region: CASSEYRTNTEAFF. The CDR3 nucleotides read TGTGCCAGCAGTGAATATCGGACGAACACTGAAGCTTTCTTT.

CDR3 loop: CASMGTALYGYTF. For the CDR3, the DNA is TGTGCCAGCATGGGGACAGCCCTCTATGGCTACACCTTC. The gene calls are TRBV2 and TRBJ1-2; 7 bases are shared with TRBD1. Germline trimming cut 7 bases from V and 4 bases from J; bases unmatched to any gene: 6. Germline V gene sequence: CDR1 SNHLY, CDR2 FYNNEI. The CDR3 is 13 amino acids.

The chain joins TRBV6-5 to TRBJ2-7, with 9 bases lining up with TRBD1. V trimming: 8 bases; J trimming: 2 bases; junction bases outside the gene matches: 4. The length of the CDR3 is 13 residues. Germline V gene sequence: CDR1 MNHEY, CDR2 SVGAGI. CDR3 loop: CASAGQGPYEQYF. The DNA of the CDR3 is TGTGCCAGCGCAGGACAGGGGCCCTACGAGCAGTACTTC.

This sequence joins TRBV7-8 and TRBJ1-5; TRBD1 matches at 7 bases. The V segment lost 3 bases and the J segment 6 bases; nucleotides outside the gene matches: 8. CDR1 and CDR2 from the germline V gene are SGHVS and FQNEAQ. CDR3 length: 15 amino acids. As DNA, the CDR3 is TGTGCCAGCAGCTTTCAGGGGGTTTGGGGTCAGCCCCAGCATTTT. Protein product: CASSFQGVWGQPQHF.

The V gene is TRBV28, the J gene TRBJ1-1, with no clear D. The germline V and J ends were trimmed by 4 bases and 1 base, with 10 bases remaining between them. Germline V lookup: CDR1 MDHEN, CDR2 SYDVKM. The CDR3 length is 14 residues. CDR3 nucleotides: TGTGCCAGCAGTTCCGGTGCTTCGAACACTGAAGCTTTCTTT. Amino acid sequence: CASSSGASNTEAFF.

This chain joins TRBV7-6 and TRBJ2-7; 10 bases match TRBD1. Looked up from germline, CDR1 is SGHVS and CDR2 is FNYEAQ. The ends lost 0 bases at V and 4 bases at J; junction bases unmatched: 9. The CDR3 runs 17 residues. CDR3 bases: TGTGCCAGCAGCTTAGCAGCCCCCGGGACAGGGGTTTACGAGCAGTACTTC. Amino acids: CASSLAAPGTGVYEQYF.